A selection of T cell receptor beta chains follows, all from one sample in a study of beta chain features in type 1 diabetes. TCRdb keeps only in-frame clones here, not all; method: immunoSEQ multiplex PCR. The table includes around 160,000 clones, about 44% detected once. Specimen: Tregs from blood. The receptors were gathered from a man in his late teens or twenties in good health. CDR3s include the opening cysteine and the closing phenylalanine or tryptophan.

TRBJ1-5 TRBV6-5 CASSSTYHQPQHF
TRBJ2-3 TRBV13 CASSSLRLAGGSYTQYF
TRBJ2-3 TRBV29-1 CSVAPGTDTQYF
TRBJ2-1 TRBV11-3 CASSHTSGTTSSYNEQFF
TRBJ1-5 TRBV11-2 CASSVDGYQPQHF
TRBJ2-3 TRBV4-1 CASSRSPAGGAADTQYF
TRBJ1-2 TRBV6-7 CASSYNGGEAVPIDGYTF
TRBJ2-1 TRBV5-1 CASSRILGTGGSNEQFF
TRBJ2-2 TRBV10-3 CAMGQGNPGELFF
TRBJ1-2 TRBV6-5 CASSYTGAFNYGYTF
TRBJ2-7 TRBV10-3 CAISDLDRVYDEQYF
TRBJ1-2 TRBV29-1 CSVEETYGYTF
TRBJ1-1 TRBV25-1 CASSLAQNTEAFF
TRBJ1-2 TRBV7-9 CASRQDGRNYGYTF
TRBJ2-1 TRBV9 CASSVVTDIVPYNEQFF
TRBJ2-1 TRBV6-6 CASRLGLAGGSEQFF
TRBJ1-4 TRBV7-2 CASSLGRVGEKLFF
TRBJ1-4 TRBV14 CASSQAVATNEKLFF
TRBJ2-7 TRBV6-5 CASSSGFAYEQYF
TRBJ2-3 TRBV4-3 CASSQPEGTQYF
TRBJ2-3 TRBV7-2 CASSLTRGTDTQYF
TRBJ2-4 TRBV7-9 CASSSGLAKNIQYF
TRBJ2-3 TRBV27 CASSSTSTDTQYF
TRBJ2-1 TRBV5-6 CASSFRTPPFKFF
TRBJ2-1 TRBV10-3 CAISDGRGDYNEQFF
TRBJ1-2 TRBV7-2 CASREGGVDYGYTF
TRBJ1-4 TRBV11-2 CASSSGTGGTNEKLFF
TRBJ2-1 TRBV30 CAWSARTSGALREQFF
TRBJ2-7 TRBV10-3 CAISELDPYEQYF
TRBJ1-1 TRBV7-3 CASSFGSGTEAFF
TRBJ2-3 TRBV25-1 CASSDLSGTGDTQYF
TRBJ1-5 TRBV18 CASSPRHTNQPQHF
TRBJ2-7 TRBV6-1 CASSEVAGGPYEQYF
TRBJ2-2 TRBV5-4 CASSLDLIGELFF
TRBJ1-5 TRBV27 CASRVQGVDQPQHF
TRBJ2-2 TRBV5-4 CASSLGQTGELFF
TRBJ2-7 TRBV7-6 CASRYAPGGSYEQYF
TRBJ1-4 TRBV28 CASSPPGTPVYEKLFF
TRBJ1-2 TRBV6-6 CASSYDSSYGYTF
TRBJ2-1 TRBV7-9 CASSFRGGQATYNEQFF
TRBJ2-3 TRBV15 CATSRGGDTDTQYF
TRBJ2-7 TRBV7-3 CASSLLAGPYEQYF
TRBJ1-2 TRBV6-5 CASSYSGQGIGGYTF
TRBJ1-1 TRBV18 CASSLATGSMNTEAFF
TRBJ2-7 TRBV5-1 CASSRVPGEGYEQYF
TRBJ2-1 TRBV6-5 CASSYTLRGLDEQFF
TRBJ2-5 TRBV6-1 CASSVQGLETQYF
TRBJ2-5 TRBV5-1 CASSPEGRGFQETQYF
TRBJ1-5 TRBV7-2 CASSTTGKGNQPQHF
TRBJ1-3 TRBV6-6 CASSTGTLLSGNTIYF
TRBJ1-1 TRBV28 CASSLLWGVPNTEAFF
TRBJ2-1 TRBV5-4 CASRSQTGGDEQFF
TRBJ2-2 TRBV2 CASKGGPGTGELFF
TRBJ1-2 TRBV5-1 CASSWGRQGTYGYTF
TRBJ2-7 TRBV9 CASSVGRGSIEQYF
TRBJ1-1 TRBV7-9 CASSFDPGRGNTEAFF